These T cell receptor beta chains were read from a single sample in a study of coeliac disease. Some clones are missing from TCRdb's copy, which holds only in-frame ones; the method was immunoSEQ multiplex PCR. The sample contains roughly 3,100 clones, about 71% of which appear only once. Sequencing was done on a sample of intraepithelial lymphocytes from the gut. The receptors originated from a man between 18 and 29 years old with celiac disease on a gluten-free diet. Each CDR3 is given with its conserved first and last residue.

v_call	j_call	cdr3_aa
TRBV15	TRBJ1-5	CATSRLRGLGQPQHF
TRBV11-1	TRBJ2-1	CASSPRAGHRNEQFF
TRBV2	TRBJ1-5	CASSEGGGAQHF
TRBV6-6	TRBJ1-1	CASSYGGTEAFF
TRBV7-9	TRBJ2-1	CASSLGLAGGYEQFF
TRBV5-1	TRBJ2-5	CASSRGETQYF
TRBV7-2	TRBJ1-1	CASSLARNTEAFF
TRBV5-1	TRBJ1-2	CASSKDRGYNYGYTF
TRBV9	TRBJ2-3	CASSVSTYRGDTQYF
TRBV7-2	TRBJ1-1	CASSSPSEMNTEAFF
TRBV11-2	TRBJ2-6	CASSSQGAGANVLTF
TRBV7-9	TRBJ2-7	CASSLSSGTYEQYF
TRBV19	TRBJ1-5	CASSTNPNRQGMDQPQHF
TRBV6-7	TRBJ2-7	CASSYSKAAGYEQYF
TRBV5-1	TRBJ1-1	CASSAQGTSNTEAFF
TRBV6-1	TRBJ2-5	CASSRQGWGGETQYF
TRBV5-4	TRBJ2-1	CASSVSRIMYNEQFF
TRBV5-4	TRBJ2-5	CASSADGGGIGTQYF
TRBV6-6	TRBJ2-6	CASSYSDPGVSNVLTF
TRBV9	TRBJ1-4	CASSIGQNNEKLFF
TRBV27	TRBJ1-6	CASSLGLSPLHF
TRBV5-1	TRBJ1-1	CASSGTGMAFF
TRBV13	TRBJ2-5	CASSRTGTGFFQETQYF
TRBV29-1	TRBJ2-3	CSVVAGTGGADTQYF
TRBV30	TRBJ2-5	CAGIPTGPQETQYF
TRBV5-4	TRBJ2-2	CASSLGPGELFF